A selection of T cell receptor beta chains follows, all from one sample in a study of T cell responses to AZD1222 COVID-19 vaccine. TCRdb's table, derived via immunoSEQ multiplex PCR, lists solely in-frame clones and lacks some. The table lists about 84,000 clones, around 90% of them singletons. Sequencing used peripheral blood, obtained 28 days after the second AZD1222 dose. The source is an adult who received the AZD1222 COVID-19 vaccine. Each CDR3 is given with its conserved first and last residue. The order of the fields is clone size, J gene, D gene, V gene, CDR3 DNA, CDR3 protein. The D gene is left open where the match is weak. The listing skips clone size in some rows; elsewhere it reads once, few, many or a size class.

>-|TRBJ2-1|TRBD2|TRBV14
TGTGCCAGCAGCGGGGGACTAGCGACGATCAATGAGCAGTTCTTC
CASSGGLATINEQFF
>-|TRBJ1-5|-|TRBV28
TGTGCCAGCAGTTCCGGGAATCAGCCCCAGCATTTT
CASSSGNQPQHF
>-|TRBJ2-1|-|TRBV5-6
TGTGCCAGCGACGGCCGGGGCAGAGAGCAGTTCTTC
CASDGRGREQFF
>-|TRBJ1-2|TRBD1|TRBV19
TGTGCCAGTAGTTCCCGGGACAGGATGTATGGCTACACCTTC
CASSSRDRMYGYTF
>once|TRBJ2-1|TRBD2|TRBV7-2
TGTGCCAGCAGCTTAGCGGCGGGGGGGCCCCATGAGCAGTTCTTC
CASSLAAGGPHEQFF
>-|TRBJ2-1|-|TRBV6-6
TGTGCCAGCAGTCGCGACACCAATGAGCAGTTCTTC
CASSRDTNEQFF
>-|TRBJ2-3|TRBD1|TRBV20-1
TGCAGTGCTAGTTCGGACAGGGGCACAGATACGCAGTATTTT
CSASSDRGTDTQYF
>few|TRBJ1-2|-|TRBV6-2/TRBV6-3
TGTGCCAGCAGCACCTCTAGGACAGTCACGTATGGCTACACCTTC
CASSTSRTVTYGYTF
>-|TRBJ1-1|-|TRBV14
TGTGCCAGCAGCCTACAGGGTACTGAAGCTTTCTTT
CASSLQGTEAFF
>-|TRBJ1-3|TRBD1|TRBV30
TGTGCCTGGAACCACGACAGGGCTGGAAACACCATATATTTT
CAWNHDRAGNTIYF
>few|TRBJ1-1|-|TRBV18
TGTGCCAGCTCACCCAACAGCGGGAACACTGAAGCTTTCTTT
CASSPNSGNTEAFF
>-|TRBJ2-1|-|TRBV2
TGTGCCCCCGGGACCCTCGATGGTTTTGAGCAGTTCTTC
CAPGTLDGFEQFF
>-|TRBJ1-1|-|TRBV2
TGTGCCAGCAGGAAGGGGGGGAACACTGAAGCTTTCTTT
CASRKGGNTEAFF
>-|TRBJ2-1|-|TRBV3-1/TRBV3-2
TGTGCCAGCAGCCAGATGCCGGGATCCTACAATGAGCAGTTCTTC
CASSQMPGSYNEQFF
>once|TRBJ2-3|-|TRBV21-1
TGTGCCAGCAGCAGGCCAGGGCATCCTTGTAAGTCGACAGATACGCAGTATTTT
CASSRPGHPCKSTDTQYF
>-|TRBJ2-4|-|TRBV14
TGTGCCAGCAGCCGAGGAAACCAGGGAAACATTCAGTACTTC
CASSRGNQGNIQYF
>-|TRBJ2-7|-|TRBV4-2
TGTGCCAGCAGCCAAGATCAGGCAGGGATCAGCTCCTACGAGCAGTACTTC
CASSQDQAGISSYEQYF
>-|TRBJ1-4|-|TRBV2
TGTGCCAGCAGTGACCTGAGTGAAAAACTGTTTTTT
CASSDLSEKLFF
>-|TRBJ2-7|TRBD1|TRBV12-5
TGTGCTAGTGGTTTGGTACAGGGGGCCCACGAGCAGTACTTC
CASGLVQGAHEQYF
>-|TRBJ1-5|TRBD1|TRBV7-2
TGTGCCAGCAGCCCCTCGAGGGGGCAAGGTCAGCCCCAGCATTTT
CASSPSRGQGQPQHF
>-|TRBJ2-6|-|TRBV7-9
TGTGCCAGCAGCCCGAGAGGGGAGGGGGCCAACGTCCTGACTTTC
CASSPRGEGANVLTF
>-|TRBJ2-1|-|TRBV6-2/TRBV6-3
TGTGCCAGCAGTTACCCCACCCACAGCAATGAGCAGTTCTTC
CASSYPTHSNEQFF
>once|TRBJ1-5|TRBD1|TRBV27
TGTGCCAGCAGTCCCCAGGGGGCCGGTCAGCCCCAGCATTTT
CASSPQGAGQPQHF
>-|TRBJ2-7|-|TRBV12-3/TRBV12-4
TGTGCCAGCAGTTACCAGGGCTACGAGCAGTACTTC
CASSYQGYEQYF
>-|TRBJ1-1|-|TRBV9
TGTGCCAGCAGCGGGGGGTTTTCTGAAGCTTTCTTT
CASSGGFSEAFF
>-|TRBJ2-2|-|TRBV19
TGTGCCAGTGCCCATCCCCGGGGGCCGAACACCGGGGAGCTGTTTTTT
CASAHPRGPNTGELFF
>-|TRBJ1-2|TRBD1|TRBV27
TGTGCCAGCAGTCCCGGGACAGGGCTGCGGGGCTACACCTTC
CASSPGTGLRGYTF
>-|TRBJ1-2|-|TRBV5-1
TGCGCCAGCAGCGGAGGGACACCCTCTATAGGCTACACCTTC
CASSGGTPSIGYTF
>-|TRBJ1-5|-|TRBV2
TGTGCCAGCAGTGAAGGGACGGATGGTAATCAGCCCCAGCATTTT
CASSEGTDGNQPQHF
>-|TRBJ2-7|TRBD2|TRBV20-1
TGCAGTGCTAGTGTACTAGCGGGCGGCAAAGTAGGGGAGCAGTACTTC
CSASVLAGGKVGEQYF
>-|TRBJ1-6|-|TRBV6-2/TRBV6-3
TGTGCCAGCAGTTACAGGGGACCCTATAATTCACCCCTCCACTTT
CASSYRGPYNSPLHF
>-|TRBJ1-2|-|TRBV12-3/TRBV12-4
TGTGCCAGCGGAACAGGTCCTCGCTATGGCTACACCTTC
CASGTGPRYGYTF
>-|TRBJ1-6|TRBD1|TRBV3-1/TRBV3-2
TGTGCCAGCAGCCACCGCCCGGGACAGGCGCCAATAAGCTCCTATAATTCACCCCTCCACTTT
CASSHRPGQAPISSYNSPLHF
>-|TRBJ1-1|-|TRBV5-1
TGCGCCAGCGGTTCAGGGCCGAACACTGAAGCTTTCTTT
CASGSGPNTEAFF
>-|TRBJ1-2|-|TRBV6-5
TGTGCCAGCAGTTATACAACGCGCTTGCCCTATGGCTACACCTTC
CASSYTTRLPYGYTF
>-|TRBJ1-6|-|TRBV5-1
TGCGCCAGCAGCTCCCTCCCCGGACGAGGGGAATCACCCCTCCACTTT
CASSSLPGRGESPLHF
>-|TRBJ2-7|-|TRBV5-4
TGTGCCAGCAGCTTGGTACAGGGTAAGAGCGAGCAGTACTTC
CASSLVQGKSEQYF
>-|TRBJ1-5|-|TRBV18
TGTGCCAGCTCACCTGAGGCGTCCCACAATCAGCCCCAGCATTTT
CASSPEASHNQPQHF
>-|TRBJ1-2|-|TRBV4-1
TGCGCCAGCAGCCAAGATGGGGCCGGCTACACCTTC
CASSQDGAGYTF
>-|TRBJ2-3|TRBD1|TRBV12-3/TRBV12-4
TGTGCTACGAGGGGGCTCACAGATACGCAGTATTTT
CATRGLTDTQYF
>-|TRBJ2-1|-|TRBV2
TGTGCCTGCCCTAGTAGAGGGGGGGAATACAATGAGCAGTTCTTC
CACPSRGGEYNEQFF
>-|TRBJ2-3|-|TRBV19
TGTGCCAGTAGTATAGACGGAGGCACAGATACGCAGTATTTT
CASSIDGGTDTQYF
>-|TRBJ1-5|-|TRBV6-5
TGTGCCAGCAGGTCCGACTGGAATCAGCCCCAGCATTTT
CASRSDWNQPQHF
>-|TRBJ1-1|-|TRBV10-3
TGTGCCATCAGTGATTTAGTCACTGAAGCTTTCTTT
CAISDLVTEAFF
>-|TRBJ2-2|-|TRBV28
TGTGCCAGCAGTTTAGGGGCAGCTCCGAACACCGGGGAGCTGTTTTTT
CASSLGAAPNTGELFF
>few|TRBJ2-7|TRBD2|TRBV28
TGTGCCAGCAGTGGCCAGCGGGGAGGGCAGTACTTC
CASSGQRGGQYF
>once|TRBJ1-2|-|TRBV19
TGTGCCAGTAGTCCTCCGCACGGGGGAGCCTATGGCTACACCTTC
CASSPPHGGAYGYTF
>-|TRBJ2-3|-|TRBV10-3
TGTGCCGCCCTTAGCACAGATACGCAGTATTTT
CAALSTDTQYF
>-|TRBJ2-5|TRBD2|TRBV18
TGTGCCAGCTCAACGGGACTAGAGGAGACCCAGTACTTC
CASSTGLEETQYF
>-|TRBJ1-1|-|TRBV5-1
TGCGCCAGCACCTCTGGCAGCTCCAACACTGAAGCTTTCTTT
CASTSGSSNTEAFF
>-|TRBJ2-1|-|TRBV9
TGTGCCAGCAGCGTAGGAGCGGGTCTATCCTACAATGAGCAGTTCTTC
CASSVGAGLSYNEQFF
>-|TRBJ1-4|-|TRBV9
TGTGCCAGCAGCGTAGAACAGTATAATGAAAAACTGTTTTTT
CASSVEQYNEKLFF
>-|TRBJ1-1|-|TRBV7-8
TGTGCCAGCAGCTTAGGTACAGCGAACACTGAAGCTTTCTTT
CASSLGTANTEAFF